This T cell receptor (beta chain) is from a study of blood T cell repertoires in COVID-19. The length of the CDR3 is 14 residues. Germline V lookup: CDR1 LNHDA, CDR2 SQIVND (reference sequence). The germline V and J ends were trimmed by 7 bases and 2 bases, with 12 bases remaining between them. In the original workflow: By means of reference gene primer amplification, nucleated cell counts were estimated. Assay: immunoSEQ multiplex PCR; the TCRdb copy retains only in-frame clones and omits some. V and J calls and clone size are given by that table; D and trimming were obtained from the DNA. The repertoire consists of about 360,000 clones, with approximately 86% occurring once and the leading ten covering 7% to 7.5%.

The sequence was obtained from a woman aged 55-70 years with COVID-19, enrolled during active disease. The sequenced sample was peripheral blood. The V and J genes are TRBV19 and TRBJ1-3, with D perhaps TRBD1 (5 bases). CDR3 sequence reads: CASNQGVTGNTIYF. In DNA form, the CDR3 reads TGTGCCAGTAATCAGGGCGTAACTGGAAACACCATATATTTT. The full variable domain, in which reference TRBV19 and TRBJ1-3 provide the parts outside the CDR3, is DGGITQSPKYLFRKEGQNVTLSCEQNLNHDAMYWYRQDPGQGLRLIYYSQIVNDFQKGDIAEGYSVSREKKESFPLTVTSAQKNPTAFYLCASNQGVTGNTIYFGEGSWLTVV.